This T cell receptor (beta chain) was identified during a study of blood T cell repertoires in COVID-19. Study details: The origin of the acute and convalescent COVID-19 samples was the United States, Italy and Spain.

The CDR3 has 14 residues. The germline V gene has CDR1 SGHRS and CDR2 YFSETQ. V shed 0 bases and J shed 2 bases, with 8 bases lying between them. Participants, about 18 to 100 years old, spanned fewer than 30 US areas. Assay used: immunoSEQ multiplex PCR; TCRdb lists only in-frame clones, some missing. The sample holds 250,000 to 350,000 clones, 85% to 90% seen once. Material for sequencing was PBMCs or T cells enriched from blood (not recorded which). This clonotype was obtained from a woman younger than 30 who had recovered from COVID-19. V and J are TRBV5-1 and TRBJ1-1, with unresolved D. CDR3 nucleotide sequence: TGCGCCAGCAGCTTGGCGGCGGCCAACACTGAAGCTTTCTTT. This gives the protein CASSLAAANTEAFF.